This record looks at one T cell receptor (beta chain) sequence and its context. There are a few counts of this clone. There is no known antigen for this receptor. No much larger clonotype is one base removed from it; base qualities were not supplied. The sample's time point label is to be understood as: after neoadjuvant nivolumab, at surgical resection. Patients were newly diagnosed with stage II-IVA oral cavity squamous cell carcinoma and had received no prior systemic or radiation treatment. The cohort consisted of patients with HPV-negative, locally advanced oral cavity squamous cell carcinoma. Peripheral blood mononuclear cells were analyzed directly and were not maintained or expanded in culture. The samples were obtained from a longitudinal correlative study of a single-arm phase II trial testing neoadjuvant nivolumab in oral cavity squamous cell carcinoma. Subject-matched pre- and post-treatment PBMCs and tumors from three responders and three non-responders underwent genomic DNA-based TCRbeta sequencing. Peripheral blood mononuclear cells were collected before nivolumab treatment and were collected again after treatment, at the time of surgery. Genomic DNA was isolated from PBMCs using the Maxwell RSC DNA from Cells kit.

PBMC libraries used mostly around 500 ng of input genomic DNA for deep sequencing, with six replicates per sample. Following the manufacturer's instructions, the team built TCRbeta libraries using the immunoSEQ hsTCRbeta kit. An Illumina NovaSeq 6000 S4 flow cell was used to sequence the final libraries, which had first been combined to 3 nM. The study's own analysis went as follows. The immunoSEQ Analyzer handled quality control and preprocessing of the raw data. The analysis was restricted to productive rearrangements, with each unique CDR3 amino acid sequence defining a clonotype. Repertoire clonality was estimated as the Gini-Simpson index, which was computed with the R package tcR. Gini indices were compared with Student's t test, and associations with tumor size change were assessed by Pearson correlation. In TCRdb, the immuneACCESS table is reduced to in-frame sequences with V and J assigned. These tables do not hold every clone; where another copy was compared, an unresolved V gene accounts for under half, and the others remain unexplained. Clonal size and the V and J genes are those of that table, whereas D and trimming came from the DNA. Across this sample there are fewer than 90,000 clones, with about 85% seen only once. 3% to 4% of the sample rests with the top ten.

These data originate in a study of neoadjuvant anti-PD-1 for oral cavity cancer (dated by TCRdb to about 2021). Describing the broader study: Three to four biweekly doses of nivolumab at 3 mg/kg were mostly administered to patients before curative-intent surgical resection. Patients with complete response, partial response or stable disease by RECIST 1.1 were defined as responders, whereas patients with progression were defined as non-responders. Patients without progression received a fourth nivolumab dose around day 43 and underwent definitive surgical resection on days 50-56. There were more than nine patients in the parent correlative cohort, and the response rate was roughly 33%. General conclusions and limits of the study: Within PBMCs, T cell clonality (Gini index) was significantly higher in non-responders than responders after neoadjuvant nivolumab. A higher pretreatment blood Treg/Th17 ratio correlated with both higher pretreatment blood TCRbeta clonality and lower post-treatment tumor TCRbeta clonality. The TCR analyses had only a few patients in each response group, and the authors called for validation in larger cohorts.

This TCR came from a person aged 35 to 85 with oral cavity squamous cell carcinoma. The sequencing used PBMCs, collected after nivolumab (anti-PD-1) treatment.

Here is the DNA: TGTGCCAGCAGCCCAAAAAGCCCCCTCGGTTCCGGTGAAAAACTGTTTTTT. Its amino acids are CASSPKSPLGSGEKLFF. The rearranged segments are TRBV9 and TRBJ1-4, with the D segment identity uncertain. V is shortened by 4 bases, J by 7 bases, and the region joining them spans 23 bases. CDR1 and CDR2 (SGDLS, YYNGEE) derive from the germline V gene. There are 17 amino acids in the CDR3, from cysteine to phenylalanine inclusive. Of the read, only the CDR3 DNA is kept; its 51 bases are in frame from base 1.